This TCR beta chain was recovered during a study of T cell changes during pregnancy in multiple sclerosis. Measured with immunoSEQ multiplex PCR; TCRdb has only the in-frame clones, and not every one. The sample has nearly 110,000 clones, 85% to 95% seen once; the top ten hold less than 0.9%. Germline CDR1 and CDR2: GTSNPN and SVGIG (reference sequence). V lost 2 bases and J lost 7, with 3 bases in between. The CDR3 runs to 10 residues. The chain employs TRBV30 and TRBJ2-1; no definite D call. The sequence came from a female donor in good health, enrolled as a control in a pregnancy study. The sequencing here drew on peripheral blood, taken in the third trimester of pregnancy. The CDR3 DNA reads TGTGCCTGGAGTCGGAATGAGCAGTTCTTC. This encodes CAWSRNEQFF.